A single sample is the source of the 13 T cell receptor beta chains below, sequenced in a study of control samples from healthy donors and cancer patients. The assay was immunoSEQ multiplex PCR, and TCRdb's table has in-frame clones only and misses some. Found here are about 190,000 clones, about 91% of them singletons; the top ten hold 1.8%. The sample comprised blood. All receptors derive from a man younger than 45 in good health.

The chain joins TRBV18 to TRBJ2-7; D gene unclear. V dropped 3 bases and J dropped 3 bases, with 9 bases sitting between them. This CDR3 is built from 13 residues. Germline lookup yields CDR1 KGHSH and CDR2 LQKENI. CDR3 nucleotide sequence: TGTGCCAGCTCACCTGGAACCCACTACGAGCAGTACTTC. This sequence encodes CASSPGTHYEQYF.

The chain couples TRBV12-5 to TRBJ2-7; D call uncertain. The CDR3 has 14 amino acids. CDR1 is LGHNT and CDR2 is FRNRAP in the germline V gene. V shed 4 bases and J shed 2 bases, with 12 bases lying between them. CDR3 in DNA: TGTGCTAGTGGTTCGGCGGCGCTCCCCTACGAGCAGTACTTC. Translated, it gives CASGSAALPYEQYF.

The CDR3 here is CASSGSDRGHSTDTQYF. As DNA, the CDR3 is TGTGCCAGCAGTGGTTCCGACAGGGGCCATAGCACAGATACGCAGTATTTT. The rearrangement joins TRBV6-1 to TRBJ2-3; 8 bases are shared with TRBD1. The ends lost 4 bases at V and 0 bases at J; junction bases unmatched: 9. CDR3 length equals 17 residues. CDR1 MNHNS and CDR2 SASEGT come from the germline V gene.

This chain connects TRBV2 to TRBJ1-1; D possibly corresponds to TRBD1 (6 bases). This CDR3 region has 16 residues. Germline loops: CDR1 SNHLY, CDR2 FYNNEI. The V and J ends lost 6 bases and 0 bases respectively, with 17 bases between them. The CDR3 DNA follows: TGTGCCAGCAGGATTACAGGGCTCAAACTGAACACTGAAGCTTTCTTT. Protein product: CASRITGLKLNTEAFF.

This sequence joins TRBV7-8 and TRBJ1-2; D is perhaps TRBD1 (5 bases). Germline assignment: CDR1 SGHVS and CDR2 FQNEAQ. The CDR3 has 13 amino acids. The V and J ends lost 1 base and 4 bases respectively, with 7 bases between them. CDR3 loop: CASSLGQGYGYTF. The CDR3, as DNA: TGTGCCAGCAGCTTAGGGCAGGGCTATGGCTACACCTTC.

The chain combines TRBV24-1 with TRBJ1-2; 8 bases fit TRBD1. Germline-derived CDR1 and CDR2 are KGHDR and SFDVKD. There are 14 residues in the CDR3. Losses at the gene ends were 4 bases for V and 8 bases for J; bases not matched to a gene: 8. The CDR3 region is CATSDPTQGAGYTF. For the CDR3, the DNA is TGTGCCACCAGTGACCCGACTCAGGGGGCCGGCTACACCTTC.

With respect to this clone: Other DNA sequences in the same sample also yield this CDR3. This chain links TRBV6-1 with TRBJ2-7; D remains unclear. The V gene's germline CDR1 is MNHNS and CDR2 SASEGT. The length of the CDR3 is 12 residues. The germline V and J ends were trimmed by 0 bases and 1 base, with 1 base remaining between them. The CDR3 loop reads CASSEASYEQYF. The CDR3 nucleotides are TGTGCCAGCAGTGAAGCATCCTACGAGCAGTACTTC.

V gene TRBV5-8 combines with J gene TRBJ2-1; unclear D gene. V lost 6 bases and J 5 bases, leaving 30 bases between the germline ends. CDR1 and CDR2 from the germline V gene are SGHTS and YDEGEE. This CDR3 has 19 amino acids. CDR3 sequence: CASIRHLSTLSLPDNEQFF. In DNA form, the CDR3 reads TGTGCCAGCATACGACACCTTTCAACGCTTTCCCTCCCCGACAATGAGCAGTTCTTC. Based on the CDR3 plus reference TRBV5-8 and TRBJ2-1, the full variable domain is EAGVTQSPTHLIKTRGQQATLRCSPISGHTSVYWYQQALGLGLQFLLWYDEGEERNRGNFPPRFSGRQFPNYSSELNVNALELEDSALYLCASIRHLSTLSLPDNEQFFGPGTRLTVL.

The chain links TRBV3-1 (or the pseudogene TRBV3-2) to TRBJ1-6, with D possibly TRBD1 on 5 matching bases. Trimming pared 1 base from V and 10 bases from J, leaving 11 bases between. There are 14 residues in the CDR3. Germline values: CDR1 LGHDT, CDR2 YNNKEL (reference sequence). The CDR3 loop reads CASSQARGWSPLHF. The DNA of the CDR3 is TGTGCCAGCAGCCAAGCTCGGGGGTGGTCACCCCTCCACTTT.

This chain links TRBV6-5 with TRBJ2-6; TRBD1 agrees at 7 bases. V dropped 2 bases and J dropped 0; count of bases not matched to a gene: 1. This CDR3 has 16 residues. Per germline, CDR1 MNHEY and CDR2 SVGAGI. CDR3 residues: CASSYGDSSGANVLTF. The DNA for the CDR3 is TGTGCCAGCAGTTACGGGGACAGCTCTGGGGCCAACGTCCTGACTTTC.

This clone was seen once. This chain uses TRBV27 with TRBJ2-1; 8 bases match TRBD1. With 5 bases clipped from V and 8 bases from J, the junction kept 5 bases outside the gene matches. The CDR3 spans 13 residues. CDR1 is MNHEY and CDR2 is SMNVEV in the germline V gene (reference sequence). The CDR3 region is CASSTRTGYEQFF. The DNA for the CDR3 is TGTGCCAGCAGTACGAGGACAGGGTATGAGCAGTTCTTC.

The V and J genes are TRBV6-5 and TRBJ1-1; TRBD1 agrees at 7 bases. Germline CDR1 and CDR2: MNHEY and SVGAGI. The CDR3 runs to 15 residues. The V gene end was trimmed by 2 bases and the J gene end by 2 bases; junction bases not matched to a gene: 5. The DNA of the CDR3 is TGTGCCAGCAGTTACGTAGGGGGCGCAAACACTGAAGCTTTCTTT. Translated: CASSYVGGANTEAFF.

The CDR3 nucleotides are TGTGCCAGCAGCTGGACTAGCGGCAACACCGGGGAGCTGTTTTTT. Its protein is CASSWTSGNTGELFF. The chain uses TRBV5-6 and TRBJ2-2; TRBD2 agrees at 10 bases. Germline lookup yields CDR1 SGHDT and CDR2 YYEEEE. The CDR3 is made up of 15 amino acids. Trimming at V came to 3 bases and at J to 2 bases, leaving 1 base not matched to a gene.